The present T cell receptor (beta chain) was sequenced within a study of shared clonotypes between healthy human individuals (dated by TCRdb to 2020 to 2022). A note on the overall study: A few men and two women, aged 18 to 49 years, made up the cohort. The study deeply sequenced blood TCR repertoires of several healthy adults to estimate repertoire size and the extent of clonotype sharing between individuals. Different laboratories and diverse techniques were used to prepare libraries and sequence TCR repertoires, to increase sequencing depth and limit assay-specific biases. Per donor, leukapheresis produced somewhere between about 0.9 and 9 billion PBMCs.

The CDR3 sequence holds 16 residues, the cysteine and phenylalanine included. Of all the DNA, just the CDR3 is kept, 48 bases in frame from base 1. CDR1 and CDR2 were assigned from the germline V gene as MDHEN and SYDVKM. After removal of 6 bases from V and 1 base from J, the junction retains 6 bases not matched to a gene. TCR CDR3 regions were amplified from genomic DNA by multiplex PCR using the deep immunoSEQ assay. Extracted genomic DNA from each cell subset was distributed evenly across all wells of several immunoSEQ 96-well plates, and each plate was treated as a replicate. Each replicate PCR for unsorted PBMC received 250 to 300 ng genomic DNA, equal to about 30,000 T cell genomes. Ten immunoSEQ deep assay plates were used to sequence the unsorted PBMC genomic DNA. Purified libraries were measured with a Qubit 3.0 fluorometer, size-checked on a Bioanalyzer 2100, and measured again with the KAPA Library Quantification kit. Every immunoSEQ 96-well plate was sequenced on a separate single-read 150-cycle Illumina NextSeq 550 flow cell. The study's own analysis went as follows. Because the immunoSEQ output included only junctional sequences and no quality scores, the filtering could not be the same as the filtering used for full-length reads. To assign V/J genes and CDR3, sequences were annotated against IMGT germline references using PyIR, a Python wrapper for IgBLAST v1.9. Reads were removed for weak V/J assignments (E-value above 1e-6), missing CDR3, stop codons, out-of-frame junctions, or ambiguous translated residues. A V3J clonotype was defined by an identical inferred V gene, J gene, and CDR3 amino acid sequence. Percentage overlap between repertoires was computed as shared unique clonotypes divided by the size of the smaller repertoire. Repertoire richness was assessed with RTK rarefaction, the Chao1 estimator, and Recon v2.1 estimates of unobserved clonotypes. As stored in TCRdb, this immuneACCESS dataset retains in-frame rearrangements with V and J assigned. A fraction of the clones does not appear; measured against another copy, unresolved V genes explain less than half of the discrepancy, and the remainder lacks a known reason. V and J calls and clone size come straight from that table; D and trimming were deduced from the DNA. The sample records roughly 500,000 clones, about 85% of which are singletons. The ten largest clones represent approximately 12% of the sample.

On the study overall, not on this receptor specifically: Pairwise subsampling indicated that sequencing depth was expected to affect the degree of clonotype sharing among donors. Only blood was sampled, and tissue TCR repertoires likely differ from those in blood. The small number of donors limited the genetic and exposure-history diversity represented.

On this clone itself: No antigen is known for it. It has no much larger one-base neighbor in the sample; base qualities were not kept.

Donors were healthy HIV-negative adults with no recently reported acute infections or vaccinations. Every donor was a Caucasian adult residing in Nashville, Tennessee, USA. For unsorted samples, roughly 91 million PBMCs were counted, and genomic DNA was extracted using the QIAamp DNA Blood Mini kit. Blood was collected by leukapheresis, and PBMCs were isolated by Ficoll-Histopaque density gradient centrifugation and then cryopreserved in liquid nitrogen vapor phase. The clonotype comes from a woman between 35 and 50 years old in good health. Some clones in this sample may be carry-over from other donors' samples. Sequencing input: PBMCs. Recombination joined TRBV28 with TRBJ1-5; 10 of the junction bases match TRBD1. The base sequence is TGTGCCAGCAGACAGGGGGACAGGGGAAGCAATCAGCCCCAGCATTTT. Translated, it reads CASRQGDRGSNQPQHF.